The 4 T cell receptor beta chains below come from one sample, sequenced in a study of cytomegalovirus exposure and HLA in healthy donors. The PCR employed 60 Vbeta primers together with 13 Jbeta primers. TCRdb's table, derived via immunoSEQ multiplex PCR, lists solely in-frame clones and lacks some. The sample has about 78,000 clones, around three quarters seen once. The specimen was PBMCs. Every receptor here comes from a male donor in good health and CMV-seronegative.

This clone was seen a single time. The gene calls are TRBV29-1 and TRBJ2-7; a weak D match, TRBD1 (6 bases). V was shortened by 0 bases and J by 5 bases, with 8 bases between the two germline ends. CDR3 length: 12 amino acids. Germline assignment: CDR1 SQVTM and CDR2 ANQGSEA. The CDR3 nucleotides are TGCAGCGTTGAAGAACAGGGTGACGAGCAGTACTTC. Translating gives CSVEEQGDEQYF.

The CDR3 sequence: CASSIEARGGVDTQYF. The DNA for the CDR3 is TGTGCCAGTAGTATAGAGGCGCGGGGGGGAGTCGATACGCAGTATTTT. The rearrangement joins TRBV19 to TRBJ2-3; TRBD2 agrees at 9 bases. The CDR3 covers 16 residues. Losses at the gene ends were 0 bases for V and 6 bases for J; bases not matched to a gene: 7. Looked up from germline, CDR1 is LNHDA and CDR2 is SQIVND (reference sequence).

This clone was picked up a small number of times. V and J are TRBV15 and TRBJ2-6; TRBD1 matches 11 bases. Trimming took 3 bases from V and 1 from J; bases not matched to a gene: 5. From germline, CDR1 is LNHNV and CDR2 YYDKDF (reference sequence). The CDR3 consists of 18 residues. The CDR3 DNA reads as TGTGCCACCAGCAGCGTCGGACAGGGGGCTTCTGGGGCCAACGTCCTGACTTTC. Protein: CATSSVGQGASGANVLTF.

The J gene is TRBJ1-1, the V gene TRBV29-1; tentatively, D is TRBD1 (6 bases). The germline V and J ends were trimmed by 4 bases and 0 bases, with 9 bases remaining between them. This CDR3 spans 13 amino acids. From germline, CDR1 is SQVTM and CDR2 ANQGSEA. CDR3 nucleotides: TGCAGCGTTGTAGCAGGGGTGAACACTGAAGCTTTCTTT. Amino acid sequence: CSVVAGVNTEAFF.